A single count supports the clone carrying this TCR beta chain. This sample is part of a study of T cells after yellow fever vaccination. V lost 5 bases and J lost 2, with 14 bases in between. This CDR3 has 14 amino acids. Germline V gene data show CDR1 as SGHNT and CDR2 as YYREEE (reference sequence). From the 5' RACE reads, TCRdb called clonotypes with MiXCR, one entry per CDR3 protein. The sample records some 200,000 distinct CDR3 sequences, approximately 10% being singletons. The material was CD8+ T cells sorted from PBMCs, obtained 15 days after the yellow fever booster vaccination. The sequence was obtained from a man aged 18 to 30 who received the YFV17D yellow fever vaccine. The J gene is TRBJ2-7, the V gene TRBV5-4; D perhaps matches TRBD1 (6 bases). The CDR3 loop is CASSSPDSPYEQYF. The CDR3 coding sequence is TGTGCCAGCAGTTCCCCGGACAGCCCCTACGAGCAGTACTTC.